This T cell receptor beta chain was documented in a study of blood T cell repertoires in COVID-19. Using immunoSEQ multiplex PCR, the repertoire was profiled, and TCRdb retains in-frame clones only, with some absent. The sample lists about 260,000 clones, approximately 92% seen once, with 2.4% in the top ten. Germline V gene data show CDR1 as SGDLS and CDR2 as YYNGEE. Losses at the gene ends were 0 bases for V and 8 bases for J; bases not matched to a gene: 18. CDR3 length: 18 amino acids. The specimen sequenced was PBMCs or T cells enriched from blood (not recorded which). The receptor was isolated from a woman aged 18 to 35 who had recovered from COVID-19. The chain uses TRBV9 and TRBJ2-5; 8 positions match TRBD2. CDR3 loop: CASSVGQTGLGPWVTQYF. The CDR3 DNA is TGTGCCAGCAGCGTAGGGCAAACGGGACTAGGGCCTTGGGTAACCCAGTACTTC.